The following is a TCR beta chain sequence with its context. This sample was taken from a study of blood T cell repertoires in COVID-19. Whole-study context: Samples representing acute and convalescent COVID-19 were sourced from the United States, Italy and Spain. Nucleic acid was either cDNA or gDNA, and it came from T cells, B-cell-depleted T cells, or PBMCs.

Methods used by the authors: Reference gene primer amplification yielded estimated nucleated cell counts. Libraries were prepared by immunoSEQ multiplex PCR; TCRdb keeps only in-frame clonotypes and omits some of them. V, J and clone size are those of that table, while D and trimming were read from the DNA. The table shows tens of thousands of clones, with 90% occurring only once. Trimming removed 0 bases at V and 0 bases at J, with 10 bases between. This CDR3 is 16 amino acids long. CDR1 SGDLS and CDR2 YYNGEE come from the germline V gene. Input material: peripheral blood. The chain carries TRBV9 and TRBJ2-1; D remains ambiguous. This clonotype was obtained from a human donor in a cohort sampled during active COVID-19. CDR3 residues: CASSVGGESSYNEQFF. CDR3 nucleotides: TGTGCCAGCAGCGTAGGCGGCGAGAGCTCCTACAATGAGCAGTTCTTC. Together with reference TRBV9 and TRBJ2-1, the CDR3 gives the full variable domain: DSGVTQTPKHLITATGQRVTLRCSPRSGDLSVYWYQQSLDQGLQFLIQYYNGEERAKGNILERFSAQQFPDLHSELNLSSLELGDSALYFCASSVGGESSYNEQFFGPGTRLTVL.